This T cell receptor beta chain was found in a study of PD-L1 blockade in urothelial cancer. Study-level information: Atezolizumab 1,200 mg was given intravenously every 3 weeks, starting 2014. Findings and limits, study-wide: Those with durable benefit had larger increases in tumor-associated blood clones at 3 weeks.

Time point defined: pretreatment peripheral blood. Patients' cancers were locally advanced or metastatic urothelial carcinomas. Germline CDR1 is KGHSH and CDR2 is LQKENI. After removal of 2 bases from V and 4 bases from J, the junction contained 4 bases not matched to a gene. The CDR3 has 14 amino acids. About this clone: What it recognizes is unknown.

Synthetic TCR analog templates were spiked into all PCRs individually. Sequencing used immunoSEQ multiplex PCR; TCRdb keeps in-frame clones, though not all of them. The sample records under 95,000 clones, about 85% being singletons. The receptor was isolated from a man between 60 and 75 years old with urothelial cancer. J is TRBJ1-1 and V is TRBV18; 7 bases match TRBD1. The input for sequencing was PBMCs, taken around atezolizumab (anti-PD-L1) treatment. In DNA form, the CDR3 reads TGTGCCAGCTCACCAGACAGGGACGGCACTGAAGCTTTCTTT. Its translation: CASSPDRDGTEAFF. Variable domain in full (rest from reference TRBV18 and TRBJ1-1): NAGVMQNPRHLVRRRGQEARLRCSPMKGHSHVYWYRQLPEEGLKFMVYLQKENIIDESGMPKERFSAEFPKEGPSILRIQQVVRGDSAAYFCASSPDRDGTEAFFGQGTRLTVV.